This T cell receptor beta chain was obtained from a study of CD8+ T cells in alopecia areata. With regard to this clone: The target antigen is unknown.

CDR3 length equals 17 residues. Germline CDR1 and CDR2: LNHNV and YYDKDF (reference sequence). Trimming stripped 0 bases from V and 3 bases from J, with 18 bases between. cDNA serving as the sequencing template came from extracted, reverse transcribed RNA. This table comes from immunoSEQ multiplex PCR, and its TCRdb copy is limited to in-frame clones, with some not included. Of about 140,000 clones listed, around 49% are singletons. Study-wide findings and caveats: Normal skin's resident alphabeta T cells are sequenced alongside lesional scalp T cells. Normal scalp showed lower clonality than lesional scalp, especially alopecia totalis/universalis.

As part of sample collection, lesional scalp punch biopsies and peripheral blood were taken from alopecia areata patients. The TCR sequence derives from a human donor with alopecia areata. The chain combines TRBV15 with TRBJ2-7; D possibly uses TRBD1 or TRBD2 (5 bases each). The sample consisted of CD4+ T cells sorted from blood, taken at week 0. CDR3 DNA sequence: TGTGCCACCAGCAGAGATTGGGGCAGTAGGACTGTCTACGAGCAGTACTTC. It codes for CATSRDWGSRTVYEQYF. Drawing the rest from reference TRBV15 and TRBJ2-7, the complete variable domain is DAMVIQNPRYQVTQFGKPVTLSCSQTLNHNVMYWYQQKSSQAPKLLFHYYDKDFNNEADTPDNFQSRRPNTSFCFLDIRSPGLGDTAMYLCATSRDWGSRTVYEQYFGPGTRLTVT.